This T cell receptor beta chain was found in a study of T cell repertoires in ileal Crohn's disease. In the study overall: Thiopurines (11) or anti-TNF agents (around 17) were given postoperatively to about half.

Time point reported: inflamed ileum from the surgical specimen. Study results and limitations: Mucosal expansions were suggested to be mainly CD8 T cells.

The V segment lost 3 bases and the J segment 5 bases; nucleotides outside the gene matches: 18. The CDR3 spans 20 residues. Germline V gene sequence: CDR1 MGHRA, CDR2 YSYEKL. For this clone: The antigen is undetermined.

TCRdb's copy holds only in-frame clones and misses some; the assay was immunoSEQ multiplex PCR. The table includes 2,500 to 3,500 clones, around 79% detected once. The rearrangement joins TRBV4-1 to TRBJ2-1; TRBD2 matches at 11 bases. This clonotype originated in an adult with Crohn's disease. The sequenced sample was ileal tissue. The CDR3: CASSHLGSSGRARSHNEQFF. The CDR3 DNA is TGCGCCAGCAGCCACCTCGGGAGTAGCGGGAGGGCCCGTAGCCACAATGAGCAGTTCTTC.